These T cell receptor beta chains were read from a single sample in a study of shared clonotypes between healthy human individuals. The assay was immunoSEQ multiplex PCR, and TCRdb's table has in-frame clones only and misses some. The data hold about 2.4 million clones, with 93% observed a single time. What was sequenced was naive CD4+ T cells from PBMCs. The receptors here all came from a man between 18 and 29 years old in good health. Some clones in this sample may be carry-over from other donors' samples. The CDR3 runs from the conserved cysteine through the conserved F or W. A D gene is named only where the DNA matches it firmly. A clone size is listed for some rows: how often the clone was seen (once, few, many), or a class if it is expanded.

abundance	v_gene	j_gene	d_gene	CDR3nt	CDR3aa
.	TRBV19	TRBJ2-2	.	TGTGCCACTTCCCGGGACCCCGGGGCCGGGGAGCTGTTTTTT	CATSRDPGAGELFF
.	TRBV6-1	TRBJ2-2	.	TGTGCCAGCAGTTCGGGACGGACGAACACCGGGGAGCTGTTTTTT	CASSSGRTNTGELFF
.	TRBV18	TRBJ1-4	.	TGTGCCAGCTCACCACCCTTGGCAACTAATGAAAAACTGTTTTTT	CASSPPLATNEKLFF
.	TRBV19	TRBJ1-2	.	TGTGCCAGTAGGGGGGCTAACTATGGCTACACCTTC	CASRGANYGYTF
.	TRBV14	TRBJ1-2	.	TGTGCCAGCAGCCAAGACCCCCCCGCCAACTATGGCTACACCTTC	CASSQDPPANYGYTF
.	TRBV5-1	TRBJ2-3	TRBD2	TGCGCCAGCAGCCCCACAGCGGGAGCAGGGACGCAGTATTTT	CASSPTAGAGTQYF
.	TRBV6-1	TRBJ1-5	.	TGTGCCAGCAGTGAATCCGGTAGAAACAATCAGCCCCAGCATTTT	CASSESGRNNQPQHF
.	TRBV28	TRBJ1-5	TRBD1	TGTGCCAGCACCCTCAGGGGGCAGCCCCAGCATTTT	CASTLRGQPQHF
few	TRBV18	TRBJ1-1	TRBD1	TGTGCCAGCTCCCGGGACAGTGAAGCTTTCTTT	CASSRDSEAFF
.	TRBV28	TRBJ1-1	.	TGTGCCATACCATTTATGAACACTGAAGCTTTCTTT	CAIPFMNTEAFF
.	TRBV4-1	TRBJ1-1	.	TGCGCCAGCAGCCCCCTCGGCTACATGAACACTGAAGCTTTCTTT	CASSPLGYMNTEAFF
.	TRBV2	TRBJ1-3	.	TGTGCCAGCTCGGAACAGGGCTCTGGAAACACCATATATTTT	CASSEQGSGNTIYF
.	TRBV6-1	TRBJ1-3	.	TGTGCCAGCAGACACAGGAACCCTGGAAACACCATATATTTT	CASRHRNPGNTIYF
.	TRBV6-6	TRBJ2-7	.	TGTGCCAGCACCCCTGGCGGGAAGTCCTACGAGCAGTACTTC	CASTPGGKSYEQYF
.	TRBV25-1	TRBJ1-5	.	TGTGCCAGCATCCCGGGGGGGGGCCGGCAGCCCCAGCATTTT	CASIPGGGRQPQHF
.	TRBV11-2	TRBJ2-3	.	TGTGCCAGCACCACACCCGGAAGCACAGATACGCAGTATTTT	CASTTPGSTDTQYF
.	TRBV18	TRBJ2-7	.	TGTGCCAGCTCACCTGCTACACAGACGAGGTCCTACGAGCAGTACTTC	CASSPATQTRSYEQYF
.	TRBV18	TRBJ1-1	.	TGTGCCAGCTCACGGGTGAACACTGAAGCTTTCTTT	CASSRVNTEAFF
.	TRBV2	TRBJ1-2	TRBD1	TGTGCCAGCAGGGGCGACAGGGGTCCCTATGGCTACACCTTC	CASRGDRGPYGYTF
.	TRBV18	TRBJ1-1	.	TGTGCCAGCTCACCAAAATTGGAGGGGATGAACACTGAAGCTTTCTTT	CASSPKLEGMNTEAFF
.	TRBV7-9	TRBJ1-2	TRBD1	TGTGCCAGCAGCCCGAACCCCAGGGGGGTAATGTCTCAGAACTATGGCTACACCTTC	CASSPNPRGVMSQNYGYTF
.	TRBV11-1	TRBJ2-7	.	TGTGCCAGCAGCTTATTCGGGCAGGGCGACTACGAGCAGTACTTC	CASSLFGQGDYEQYF
.	TRBV2	TRBJ1-2	.	TGTGCCAGCAGTGAAACTAGAGTGACTCCTAATCGGGCCTTC	CASSETRVTPNRAF
.	TRBV5-4	TRBJ2-1	.	TGTGCCAGCAGCTTGAGGGGGGGCGATGAGCAGTTCTTC	CASSLRGGDEQFF
.	TRBV7-9	TRBJ1-5	.	TGTGCCAGCAGCTTATGGAGGTCGGGCAACTACGATCAGCCCCAGCATTTT	CASSLWRSGNYDQPQHF
.	TRBV6-4	TRBJ2-4	TRBD2	TGTGCCAGCCCCACCAACGCCCAGCGGGGGGAGGCGGCCAAAAACATTCAGTACTTC	CASPTNAQRGEAAKNIQYF
.	TRBV4-3	TRBJ2-5	TRBD2	TGCGCCAGCAGCCACTCACCCATAGCGGGAGCCCTGGAGACCCAGTACTTC	CASSHSPIAGALETQYF
.	TRBV28	TRBJ1-5	TRBD1	TGTGCCAGCACCCTGGGGGACAGCTATCAGCCCCAGCATTTT	CASTLGDSYQPQHF
.	TRBV28	TRBJ1-2	TRBD1	TGTGCCAGCAGTCCTCGACAGGGATTAGGCTACACCTTC	CASSPRQGLGYTF
.	TRBV5-5	TRBJ2-3	.	TGTGCCAGCAGGTTGCCAAGGTCCTCAGATACGCAGTATTTT	CASRLPRSSDTQYF
.	TRBV9	TRBJ1-2	TRBD1	TGTGCCAGCAGCGAAAAGCCGGGACAGAACTATGGCTACACCTTC	CASSEKPGQNYGYTF
.	TRBV5-1	TRBJ2-7	.	TGCGCCAGCAGCTTCGGGTCGGGAGCATACGAGCAGTACTTC	CASSFGSGAYEQYF
once	TRBV18	TRBJ2-3	.	TGTGCCAGCTCACCGAACCCATCTACCACAGATACGCAGTATTTT	CASSPNPSTTDTQYF
few	TRBV7-2	TRBJ2-1	.	TGTGCCAGCAGCTTAGAAGCTGGGAATGAGCAGTTCTTC	CASSLEAGNEQFF
.	TRBV28	TRBJ1-4	.	TGTGCCAGCAGTCCACCTCAGGGAGGAGGGGAAAAACTGTTTTTT	CASSPPQGGGEKLFF
.	TRBV9	TRBJ1-1	.	TGTGCCAGCAGCGTAGTGGGGACCCCCGGCACTGAAGCTTTCTTT	CASSVVGTPGTEAFF
.	TRBV18	TRBJ1-3	TRBD1	TGTGCCAGCTCACCAGGACAGGGGAGCTCTGGAAACACCATATATTTT	CASSPGQGSSGNTIYF
.	TRBV5-4	TRBJ2-3	.	TGTGCCAGCAGCTCCCGCGGCTTCACAGGTACGCAGTATTTT	CASSSRGFTGTQYF
.	TRBV6-1	TRBJ1-1	.	TGTGCCAGCACCAGAGCGGTGTTGAACACTGAAGCTTTCTTT	CASTRAVLNTEAFF
.	TRBV6-6	TRBJ2-7	.	TGTGCCAGCAGCCCCGGGCCCGGTGGGAGATACGAGCAGTACTTC	CASSPGPGGRYEQYF
.	TRBV7-9	TRBJ2-3	TRBD1	TGTGCCAGCAGCTCCCGGGACAGGGGAAGGCTCCCAGATACGCAGTATTTT	CASSSRDRGRLPDTQYF
.	TRBV7-6	TRBJ2-3	.	TGTGCCAGCAGCCCTACACTTCGTGACTCAACAGATACGCAGTATTTT	CASSPTLRDSTDTQYF
.	TRBV5-8	TRBJ2-7	.	TGTGCCAGCAGCTCGGGACTCTTTTGGAACGAGCAGTACTTC	CASSSGLFWNEQYF
.	TRBV6-5	TRBJ2-7	.	TGTGCCAGCAGCCTTTCCGCGCACGAGCAGTACTTC	CASSLSAHEQYF
.	TRBV5-1	TRBJ1-1	.	TGCGCCAGCAGCTTGGGGGGCTCGAACACTGAAGCTTTCTTT	CASSLGGSNTEAFF
.	TRBV27	TRBJ2-5	.	TGTGCCAGCAGTTTCCTCGGGAACCAAGAGACCCAGTACTTC	CASSFLGNQETQYF
.	TRBV28	TRBJ1-5	TRBD1	TGTGCCACAGGGACAGGCCTAGGCAATCAGCCCCAGCATTTT	CATGTGLGNQPQHF
.	TRBV7-3	TRBJ2-4	.	TGTGCCAGCAGCTTAAATGGGGGCGACCAGTACTTC	CASSLNGGDQYF